This TCR beta chain was identified during a study of CXCR3-negative and CXCR3-positive naive CD8 T cells. Researchers prepared the TRB cDNA libraries using 5' RACE with UMI labels. TCRdb reprocessed the 5' RACE reads, keeping one entry per CDR3 protein, no DNA. In total, the table holds 130,000 to 150,000 distinct CDR3 sequences. A word on this clonotype: As yet, its antigen is unknown.

Germline lookup yields CDR1 MDHEN and CDR2 SYDVKM. There are 13 residues in the CDR3. Overall study results and limits: CXCR3-positive naive cells carried more hydrophobic TRB CDR3s than CXCR3-negative naive cells did.

Sorts performed in triplicate captured over 250,000 cells each from every CD8+ T cell subset. A CD45RO-CCR7+CD27+CD95- phenotype identified naive CD8+ T cells. The TCR was taken from a human donor in good health. Some clones in this sample may be carry-over from other donors' samples. Sample: naive CXCR3+ CD8+ T cells from blood. Regarding subset: CD45RO-CCR7+CD27+CD95- naive CD8+ T cells expressing CXCR3 (TNR3+). The chain employs TRBV28 and TRBJ2-1; TCRdb picks TRBD2, but there is no DNA to check that call. The CDR3 reads CASGDSANNEQFF.